Listed here are 13 T cell receptor beta chains from one sample, sequenced in a study of shared clonotypes between healthy human individuals. Assay: immunoSEQ multiplex PCR; the TCRdb copy retains only in-frame clones and omits some. The repertoire has over 700,000 clones, 72% of them found once; the top ten carry around 1.7%. Sequenced sample: memory CD4+ T cells sorted from blood. The sample's subset: CD45RA-negative fraction. All receptors come from a woman aged 25 to 45 in good health.

The V and J genes are TRBV19 and TRBJ2-3; D call uncertain. V was shortened by 3 bases and J by 3 bases, with 10 bases between the two germline ends. Germline V gives CDR1 LNHDA, CDR2 SQIVND (reference sequence). This CDR3 has 14 amino acids. In DNA, the CDR3 is TGTGCCAGTAGTATTATGGACGGAACAGATACGCAGTATTTT. Amino acid sequence: CASSIMDGTDTQYF.

The CDR3 loop reads CASSLWAGDQETQYF. The CDR3 coding sequence is TGCGCCAGCAGCTTGTGGGCCGGGGACCAAGAGACCCAGTACTTC. The chain has TRBV5-1 and TRBJ2-5; maybe TRBD2 (5 bases). The CDR3 spans 15 residues. V was shortened by 1 base and J by 0 bases, with 10 bases between the two germline ends. The germline gives CDR1 SGHRS, CDR2 YFSETQ.

This clone showed up just a few times. The rearrangement joins TRBV7-3 to TRBJ2-5, with TRBD2 as a possible D gene (6 bases). Trimming shortened V by 5 bases and J by 5 bases, and 15 bases separated the two germline ends. CDR1 is SGHTA, CDR2 FQGTGA, per germline. CDR3 length: 14 amino acids. CDR3 sequence reads: CASSVGLARETQYF. As DNA, the CDR3 is TGTGCCAGCAGCGTAGGGCTAGCGAGGGAGACCCAGTACTTC. The full variable domain, in which reference TRBV7-3 and TRBJ2-5 provide the parts outside the CDR3, is GAGVSQTPSNKVTEKGKYVELRCDPISGHTALYWYRQSLGQGPEFLIYFQGTGAADDSGLPNDRFFAVRPEGSVSTLKIQRTERGDSAVYLCASSVGLARETQYFGPGTRLLVL.

This chain links TRBV28 with TRBJ1-1; D might be TRBD1 (6 bases). There are 16 residues in the CDR3. Germline-derived CDR1 and CDR2 are MDHEN and SYDVKM. The ends were cut back, 6 bases at V and 1 base at J, with 18 bases in the middle. The chain's CDR3 is CASSPTTGAGNTEAFF. CDR3 nucleotide sequence: TGTGCCAGCAGCCCAACGACAGGTGCAGGGAACACTGAAGCTTTCTTT.

The chain joins TRBV10-3 to TRBJ2-5, with TRBD1 matching 11 bases. CDR3 length equals 15 residues. Per germline, CDR1 ENHRY and CDR2 SYGVKD. V shed 2 bases, J shed 5 bases, and the junction held 4 bases outside the gene matches. The CDR3 region is CAISEGDRGSETQYF. In nucleotides, the CDR3 is TGTGCCATCAGTGAGGGGGACAGGGGGTCGGAGACCCAGTACTTC.

CDR3 region: CASSLVAGTADTQYF. CDR3 nucleotides: TGTGCCAGCAGCTTAGTCGCAGGGACCGCAGATACGCAGTATTTT. This chain links TRBV7-9 with TRBJ2-3; D tentatively fits TRBD1 or TRBD2 (5 bases each). CDR3 size: 15 residues. Per the germline V gene, CDR1 is SEHNR and CDR2 is FQNEAQ (reference sequence). Trimming left V 1 base short and J 4 bases short, with 12 bases between.

The chain has TRBV27 and TRBJ2-1, with TRBD2 identical over 9 bases. The J segment lost 2 bases and the V segment lost 8 bases, leaving 7 bases of the junction unmatched. Looked up from germline, CDR1 is MNHEY and CDR2 is SMNVEV (reference sequence). The length of the CDR3 is 15 residues. The CDR3: CASGKTSGAYNEQFF. The CDR3 DNA is TGTGCCAGCGGGAAGACTAGCGGTGCCTACAATGAGCAGTTCTTC.

The J gene is TRBJ2-7, the V gene TRBV30, with D possibly TRBD2 on 5 matching bases. Deletions cut 1 base from V and 5 bases from J, with 15 bases between. Germline CDR1 and CDR2: GTSNPN and SVGIG (reference sequence). The CDR3 sequence is 14 residues long. The CDR3 DNA follows: TGTGCCTGGAGTGATGGACGGGGTTCCAACGAGCAGTACTTC. Translation gives CAWSDGRGSNEQYF.

This chain joins TRBV28 and TRBJ1-4, with 8 bases lining up with TRBD1. In germline, CDR1 is MDHEN, CDR2 SYDVKM. The CDR3 is 15 amino acids. V gave up 4 bases and J gave up 8 bases; unmatched junction bases: 9. CDR3 in DNA: TGTGCCAGCAGTTCAACGCAGGGGGCTGGAGAAAAACTGTTTTTT. This sequence encodes CASSSTQGAGEKLFF.

The chain's CDR3 is CASSRDNRETQYF. In DNA form, the CDR3 reads TGTGCCAGTAGTAGGGACAACCGGGAGACCCAGTACTTC. This chain uses TRBV19 with TRBJ2-5, with D possibly being TRBD1 (6 bases). CDR1 is LNHDA, CDR2 SQIVND, per germline (reference sequence). The CDR3 sequence is 13 residues long. Trimming took 4 bases from V and 5 from J, leaving 11 bases between them.

The V and J genes are TRBV5-1 and TRBJ2-7; 8 bases map to TRBD1. V dropped 4 bases and J dropped 3; count of bases not matched to a gene: 6. The length of the CDR3 is 14 residues. The germline CDR1 and CDR2 sequences are SGHRS and YFSETQ. The CDR3 sequence: CASSHGQGGYEQYF. DNA for the CDR3: TGCGCCAGCAGCCATGGACAGGGTGGCTACGAGCAGTACTTC.

The genes are TRBV5-1 and TRBJ1-1; D unclear. The CDR3 contains 13 residues. Germline CDR1 SGHRS, CDR2 YFSETQ. V was pared by 2 bases and J by 0 bases, with 5 bases between. DNA of the CDR3: TGCGCCAGCAGCTTCACCTTGAACACTGAAGCTTTCTTT. Translating it yields CASSFTLNTEAFF.

The chain is built from TRBV29-1 and TRBJ2-1; 11 positions match TRBD2. V lost 2 bases, J lost 13 bases, and 4 bases stayed unmatched. From germline, CDR1 is SQVTM and CDR2 ANQGSEA. The CDR3 loop spans 12 amino acids. The CDR3 region has the DNA TGCAGCGTTGAATTTAGCGGGAGGGCTCAGTTCTTC. It yields the protein CSVEFSGRAQFF.